This T cell receptor beta chain was identified in a study of blood T cells in healthy people across ages. Study-level points and caveats: More naive CD4+ cells and higher diversity marked long-lived donors relative to aged donors.

Combining a sample-barcoded 5' primer with a J-beta primer mix, a second PCR ran for roughly 6 to 12 cycles. The template-switch adaptor was a 5' adaptor with 12 random nucleotides. It tagged each cDNA molecule. TCRdb processed the 5' RACE reads anew with MiXCR; each CDR3 protein has one entry. This table holds roughly 1.7 million distinct CDR3 sequences, approximately 32% found once. Of note for this clonotype: The antigen is not known.

The germline CDR1 and CDR2 sequences are SGHAT and FQNNGV. V dropped 5 bases and J dropped 2; count of bases not matched to a gene: 6. CDR3 length equals 16 residues. The receptor was derived from a woman in her twenties or thirties in good health. The specimen was blood. This chain uses TRBV11-2 with TRBJ2-3, with 11 bases that match TRBD2. The CDR3 loop is CASSVRGLADTDTQYF. The CDR3 coding sequence is TGTGCCAGCAGCGTACGGGGACTAGCGGACACAGATACGCAGTATTTT. Together with reference TRBV11-2 and TRBJ2-3, the CDR3 gives the full variable domain: EAGVAQSPRYKIIEKRQSVAFWCNPISGHATLYWYQQILGQGPKLLIQFQNNGVVDDSQLPKDRFSAERLKGVDSTLKIQPAKLEDSAVYLCASSVRGLADTDTQYFGPGTRLTVL.